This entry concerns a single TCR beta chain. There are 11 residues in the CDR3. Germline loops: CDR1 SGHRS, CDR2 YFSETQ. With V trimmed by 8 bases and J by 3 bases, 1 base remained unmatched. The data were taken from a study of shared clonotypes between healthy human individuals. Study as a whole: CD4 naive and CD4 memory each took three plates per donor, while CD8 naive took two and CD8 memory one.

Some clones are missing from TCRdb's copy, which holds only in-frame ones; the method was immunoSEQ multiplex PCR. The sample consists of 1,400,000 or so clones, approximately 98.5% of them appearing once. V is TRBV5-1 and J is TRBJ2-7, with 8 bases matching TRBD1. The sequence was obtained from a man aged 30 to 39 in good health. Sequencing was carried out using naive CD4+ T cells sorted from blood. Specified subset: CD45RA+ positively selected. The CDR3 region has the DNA TGCGCCAGTGGACAGGGCTACGAGCAGTACTTC. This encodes CASGQGYEQYF.